This T cell receptor (beta chain) was sequenced in a study of shared clonotypes between healthy human individuals. About the research overall: CD4 naive and memory got three plates each, CD8 naive two, CD8 memory one.

About this clone: The target antigen is unknown. Additional DNA sequences in this sample encode the identical CDR3.

CDR1 and CDR2 (germline): SGHTA, FQGNSA. The CDR3 length is 15 residues. V lost 5 bases to trimming and J lost 0 bases; unmatched junction nucleotides: 3. Assay used: immunoSEQ multiplex PCR; TCRdb lists only in-frame clones, some missing. The sample gives roughly 2.6 million clones, around nine tenths of which show up once; about 0.13% is in the top ten. Study-wide findings and caveats: Memory subsets generally showed lower estimated richness than naive subsets. Even with large depth, rarefaction showed that sorted-subset sequencing was incomplete. Only blood was sampled, and tissue TCR repertoires likely differ from blood ones.

The sequenced material came from naive CD4+ T cells sorted from blood. As to subset: CD45RA+ positively selected. The rearrangement joins TRBV7-2 to TRBJ2-3; 9 bases are shared with TRBD2. The sequence was obtained from a man aged 18 to 35 in good health. In nucleotides, the CDR3 is TGTGCCAGCAGCCTACTAGCGGGCAGCACAGATACGCAGTATTTT. Encoded protein: CASSLLAGSTDTQYF.